This T cell receptor beta chain comes out of a study of neurological immune-mediated disorders (dated by TCRdb to about 2019). General notes on the study: Peripheral blood TCR-beta repertoires from patients with HTLV-I-associated myelopathy (HAM/TSP), patients with multiple sclerosis, and healthy controls were compared in the study using UMI-based sequencing. The roughly 100 TCR-beta libraries included longitudinal samples, technical triplicates and paired sorted CD4+ and CD8+ T-cell subsets alongside PBMC samples. Longitudinal HAM/TSP and healthy donors had 3 time-points each (about 3-45 month intervals). The cohort was made up of about 66 subjects, consisting of about 15 HAM/TSP patients, roughly 35 multiple sclerosis patients and around 20 healthy controls. On the study overall, not on this receptor specifically: Across subjects, expanded clones never shared an identical CDR3 amino acid sequence, which suggests that the TCR-beta repertoires in every group were private. TCR clonal expansion was highest in HAM/TSP patients and lowest in MS patients, with MS patients falling below even healthy controls.

The CDR3 holds 14 amino acids from the cysteine to the phenylalanine. Only the CDR3 region is kept as DNA, spanning 42 bases read in frame from base 1. The germline V gene (reference sequence) provides CDR1 SEHNR and CDR2 FQNEAQ. V and J lose 4 bases and 6 bases, and a span of 16 bases separates them. This clonotype has at least ten counts. Its cognate antigen has yet to be identified. Base qualities are not provided; no much larger clone lies one nucleotide away. Read against the paper, the sample's time point label means: longitudinal time-point 3. The healthy controls were volunteers from a blood bank in Maryland, USA. Unsorted PBMC libraries were generated from 2 million PBMCs stored in RNAlater at -80 °C until RNA extraction. Peripheral blood was subjected to Ficoll-Hypaque density gradient centrifugation to isolate PBMCs, which were then cryopreserved in liquid nitrogen. cDNA synthesis used template-switch 5'RACE with a primer carrying a 10-nucleotide random unique molecular identifier tagging each TCR transcript. Each sequencing run produced over 180 million TCR-beta sequences covering 15-18 subjects. Total RNA was extracted with the RNeasy kit. Using the KAPA Real-time Library Amplification kit, TCR-beta VDJ regions were amplified with primers for the TCR constant region and the 5'RACE anchor. A first PCR added sample indexes and Illumina adaptors, after which a second PCR increased the library yield. After purification with Ampure beads, the TCR product of roughly 650 bp was size-selected on a 2% E-gel SizeSelection system. Library quality was checked on a Bioanalyzer, concentration was measured with Qubit, and libraries were quantified with the Kapa Library Quantification kit before pooling. Libraries were sequenced paired-end 2 x 150 bp on an Illumina HiSeq 2500. To increase sequence diversity, roughly 24-30% phiX was spiked into each library pool. As for the original processing: The quality-filtered reads were processed with the UMI-based MiGEC pipeline, whose error correction step removed more than 80% of the raw TCR sequences. VDJ genes were aligned to IMGT germline references, and each clonotype was defined by a unique CDR3 amino acid sequence together with V-J genes. Clonal expansion, Shannon diversity, and CDR3 relatedness (CalcPairwiseDistances, ClusterSamples) were evaluated with VDJtools, and phylogenetic trees were built with CLCbio workbench. Using coefficient-of-variation modelling across technical triplicates, the study counted a clone as expanded if it had at least 8 unique UMIs. Clones were called with MiXCR by TCRdb after fastp trimmed the public reads at Q25, and only in-frame beta chains were retained. CDR3 protein duplicates are merged, each entry listing the most common genes and DNA. The V and J calls here are based on TCRdb, not the publication. The sample profile shows around 42,000 distinct CDR3 sequences; 13% of them were found once. The top ten hold roughly an eighth of the sample.

The sequence was collected from a man between 25 and 39 years old in good health. The sequencing input was PBMCs. The chain couples TRBV7-9 to TRBJ2-7, with TRBD1 as a weak D call on 5 bases. The CDR3 is CASSSDNQKVEQYF. At the DNA level, the sequence is TGTGCCAGCAGCTCGGACAACCAAAAGGTCGAGCAGTACTTC.